What follows is one TCR beta chain and its context. Its recognized antigen is unknown. Base quality data are lacking; no much larger clone is found one base away. This sample stems from a study of radiation and T cells in renal cell carcinoma (TCRdb year 2020). The study in broad terms: The samples were obtained from a clinical trial, where primary renal cell carcinomas were treated with 15 Gy stereotactic body radiation therapy and then removed by nephrectomy 4 weeks afterward. In total, 50 to 60 samples, comprising around 26 tumors and about 27 peripheral blood samples, were subjected to TCR beta sequencing. A total of about 4 million unique CDR3 nucleotide sequences, encoding 2,500,000 or so unique CDR3 amino acid sequences, were found across all 55 or so samples. General findings and caveats noted by the study authors: An increase in top tumor clonotypes in blood was observed from baseline to 2 weeks post-radiation, followed by contraction by 4 weeks, which was taken to suggest transient expansion of tumor-resident clones. Because pretreatment tumor biopsies were not available, the study could not determine whether clonotypes were already present within the tumor at baseline. Effects of radiation dose or scheduling on the TCR repertoire could not be addressed with the single-armed trial design. Blood repertoire dynamics were not followed beyond 4 weeks after treatment.

According to the germline V gene (reference sequence), CDR1 reads MNHNY and CDR2 reads SVGAGI. The junction carries 13 bases between V and J, which are trimmed by 7 bases and 0 bases respectively. The CDR3 starts with the cysteine, ends with the phenylalanine, and has 15 residues. Solely the CDR3 DNA is kept, with 45 bases framed from the first base. The sample's time point label, in plain terms: blood 2 weeks post-SBRT. The sample's treatment or condition label, decoded: 15 Gy SBRT to primary tumor, nephrectomy 4 weeks later. To track tumor-enriched clonotypes, serial peripheral blood was sampled from radiation-treated patients at baseline and at 2 weeks and 4 weeks after SBRT. All patients had renal cell carcinoma with clear cell pathology. Genomic DNA for TCR sequencing was prepared using the QIAamp DNA Blood Mini Kit (Qiagen). The analyses included only samples that passed all quality control checks.

TCR beta libraries were generated from genomic DNA with the immunoSEQ kit, following the manufacturer's recommendations. For library preparation, a first multiplex PCR was performed with proprietary primers, followed by a second PCR in which unique barcodes were added, and bead cleanups were performed after each round. Each sample batch included a kit-provided positive control reaction and a negative control reaction. The final libraries were assessed on an Agilent 4200 TapeStation D1000 ScreenTape, pooled by volume, and quantified by qPCR. An Illumina NextSeq500 fitted with a MidOutput 150-cycle cartridge performed the sequencing, running 156 Read1 cycles and 15 Index1 cycles with the kit's custom primers. The pooled library was loaded at roughly 0.92 pM with a roughly 20% PhiX control spike-in. Per the original workflow: Vendor-processed data were analyzed in R, and a clonotype was defined as all T cells sharing the same CDR3 nucleotide sequence. In the clone abundance analyses, frequencies in each sample were normalized to that sample's 10,000 most abundant clones. Public T cell clones, which averaged fewer than five per sample, were removed prior to analysis. A difference in abundance of at least 32-fold between compartments was used to define tumor-enriched and baseline blood-enriched clonotypes. Clonotypes expanded or contracted between blood time points were identified with a beta-binomial differential abundance model. Similarity between tumor and blood repertoires was quantified using the Baroni-Urbani and Buser coefficient, and groups were compared with two-tailed Wilcoxon tests in R. Imported from immuneACCESS, the table was reduced by TCRdb to in-frame sequences with V and J called. These copies leave out some clones; in studies compared against another copy, an unresolved V gene accounts for under half, and the cause of the remainder is not known. The D gene and trimming were derived from the DNA, and the V and J assignments and clone size from that table. This sample holds 150,000 or so clones; about 87% were observed only once. The ten top clones hold around 13% of the sample.

This clonotype originated in a woman in her forties or fifties with renal cell carcinoma. The sequence joins TRBV6-6 to TRBJ1-5, and the D gene may be TRBD1, 6 bases matching. Here the sequenced sample was blood, taken from a patient whose treatment included radiotherapy and nephrectomy. The nucleotide sequence reads TGTGCCAGCAAGGACAGTTATTATAGCAATCAGCCCCAGCATTTT. Its protein reads: CASKDSYYSNQPQHF.